This passage covers 14 T cell receptor beta chains from one sample sequenced in a study of shared clonotypes between healthy human individuals. Repertoires were generated with immunoSEQ multiplex PCR, while TCRdb's copy carries only in-frame clones and drops some. The table lists some 320,000 clones, roughly 84% of them singletons, with about a sixth in the top ten. The sequenced material came from memory CD8+ T cells sorted from blood. The subset is: CD45RO+ cells pooled with CCR7-negative TemRA cells. The origin of the receptors is a young man in good health.

This clone was recorded at least ten times. This chain uses TRBV18 with TRBJ2-3, with 10 bases fitting TRBD1. The CDR3 loop spans 16 amino acids. The J segment lost 2 bases and the V segment lost 7 bases, leaving 9 bases of the junction unmatched. The germline CDR1 and CDR2 sequences are KGHSH and LQKENI. The chain's CDR3 is CASFEGQGFLTDTQYF. As DNA, the CDR3 is TGTGCCAGCTTCGAGGGACAGGGGTTTCTCACAGATACGCAGTATTTT.

The chain links TRBV10-3 to TRBJ2-7, with a tentative D call TRBD1 (6 bases). Trimming removed 6 bases from V and 2 bases from J, with 20 bases in between. Germline values: CDR1 ENHRY, CDR2 SYGVKD. The CDR3 spans 16 residues. CDR3 sequence: CAIRPTPGTPTYEQYF. DNA for the CDR3: TGTGCCATCAGGCCCACCCCAGGGACACCCACCTACGAGCAGTACTTC.

The chain recombines TRBV7-2 with TRBJ2-7, with D perhaps TRBD2 (6 bases). Looked up from germline, CDR1 is SGHTA and CDR2 is FQGNSA. The V and J ends lost 1 base and 2 bases respectively, with 15 bases between them. This CDR3 contains 16 residues. The CDR3 DNA reads as TGTGCCAGCAGCTTAGAGCTAGCGCTAGGGCCCTACGAGCAGTACTTC. It yields the protein CASSLELALGPYEQYF.

The rearrangement links TRBV5-6 to TRBJ2-4; D may match TRBD1 or TRBD2 (5 bases each). Trimming stripped 1 base from V and 3 bases from J, with 14 bases between. The CDR3 is 16 amino acids. The germline gives CDR1 SGHDT, CDR2 YYEEEE. Here the CDR3 reads CASSLTLSGGKNIQYF. CDR3 coding DNA: TGTGCCAGCAGCTTGACTTTATCTGGGGGCAAAAACATTCAGTACTTC.

Here the CDR3 reads CASSFPPGGAYEKLFF. DNA of the CDR3: TGTGCCAGCAGCTTCCCCCCCGGGGGCGCGTATGAAAAACTGTTTTTT. The chain has TRBV7-9 and TRBJ1-4; D might be TRBD1 (6 bases). Germline CDR1 and CDR2: SEHNR and FQNEAQ (reference sequence). The V and J ends lost 3 bases and 6 bases respectively, with 17 bases between them. The CDR3 is made up of 16 amino acids. Filled out from reference TRBV7-9 and TRBJ1-4, the complete variable domain reads DTGVSQNPRHKITKRGQNVTFRCDPISEHNRLYWYRQTLGQGPEFLTYFQNEAQLEKSRLLSDRFSAERPKGSFSTLEIQRTEQGDSAMYLCASSFPPGGAYEKLFFGSGTQLSVL.

This clone was counted once. The chain combines TRBV28 with TRBJ2-3; D is uncertain. The germline V and J ends were trimmed by 10 bases and 5 bases, with 10 bases remaining between them. The CDR3 totals 11 residues. CDR1 and CDR2 (germline): MDHEN, SYDVKM. The CDR3 DNA reads TGTGCCAACCCCTGGATAGATACGCAGTATTTT. This sequence encodes CANPWIDTQYF.

V usage is TRBV5-1 and J usage is TRBJ2-7; D may be TRBD1 or TRBD2 (5 bases each). This CDR3 has 15 amino acids. V lost 4 bases and J lost 5, with 19 bases in between. CDR1 is SGHRS, CDR2 YFSETQ, per germline. The chain's CDR3 is CASSTVGEWDDEQYF. In DNA form, the CDR3 reads TGCGCCAGCAGCACCGTAGGGGAGTGGGATGACGAGCAGTACTTC. Full variable domain (missing parts from reference TRBV5-1 and TRBJ2-7): KAGVTQTPRYLIKTRGQQVTLSCSPISGHRSVSWYQQTPGQGLQFLFEYFSETQRNKGNFPGRFSGRQFSNSRSEMNVSTLELGDSALYLCASSTVGEWDDEQYFGPGTRLTVT.

The chain employs TRBV5-4 and TRBJ1-5; 8 bases match TRBD1. This CDR3 has 15 amino acids. Germline V gene data show CDR1 as SGHNT and CDR2 as YYREEE (reference sequence). V dropped 0 bases and J dropped 4; count of bases not matched to a gene: 3. The CDR3 nucleotides are TGTGCCAGCAGCTTGGATCAGGGGGCAAATCAGCCCCAGCATTTT. This translates into CASSLDQGANQPQHF.

The V gene is TRBV7-9, the J gene TRBJ2-7, with TRBD2 as a possible D gene (6 bases). The CDR3 is 15 amino acids. Trimming stripped 4 bases from V and 0 bases from J, with 13 bases between. Looked up from germline, CDR1 is SEHNR and CDR2 is FQNEAQ (reference sequence). Here the CDR3 DNA reads TGTGCCAGCAGCTACGCTCGGGGGAGCTCCTACGAGCAGTACTTC. Translation: CASSYARGSSYEQYF.

Only a few counts were recorded for this clone. The V and J genes are TRBV19 and TRBJ1-5; no reliable D call. The CDR3 totals 16 residues. The germline V gene encodes CDR1 LNHDA and CDR2 SQIVND (reference sequence). V was shortened by 7 bases and J by 3 bases, with 19 bases between the two germline ends. CDR3 coding DNA: TGTGCCAGTAACCCTCGGGCTCGGGGTTTCAATCAGCCCCAGCATTTT. Translated, it gives CASNPRARGFNQPQHF.

This rearrangement joins TRBV6-1 to TRBJ2-7; D may match TRBD1 or TRBD2 (6 bases each). Looked up from germline, CDR1 is MNHNS and CDR2 is SASEGT. With 7 bases removed from V and 2 bases from J, the gap between germline ends came to 18 bases. This CDR3 spans 15 amino acids. The CDR3 region has the DNA TGTGCCAGCAAAGCCGGGTGGGGGGCTACCTACGAGCAGTACTTC. This encodes CASKAGWGATYEQYF.

The chain has TRBV5-4 and TRBJ2-7; no reliable D call. The V end lost 1 base, the J end lost 5 bases, and 4 bases lay between the germline ends. Germline V lookup: CDR1 SGHNT, CDR2 YYREEE (reference sequence). The CDR3 covers 11 residues. The CDR3: CASSLFDEQYF. CDR3 coding DNA: TGTGCCAGCAGCTTGTTCGACGAGCAGTACTTC.

The gene calls are TRBV7-9 and TRBJ1-2; D gene unclear. From germline, CDR1 is SEHNR and CDR2 FQNEAQ (reference sequence). The CDR3 is 14 residues long. V dropped 2 bases and J dropped 3 bases, with 10 bases sitting between them. The CDR3 region is CASSLSEAYYGYTF. The CDR3 region has the DNA TGTGCCAGCAGCTTATCCGAGGCCTACTATGGCTACACCTTC. Drawing the rest from reference TRBV7-9 and TRBJ1-2, the complete variable domain is DTGVSQNPRHKITKRGQNVTFRCDPISEHNRLYWYRQTLGQGPEFLTYFQNEAQLEKSRLLSDRFSAERPKGSFSTLEIQRTEQGDSAMYLCASSLSEAYYGYTFGSGTRLTVV.

This rearrangement joins TRBV6-1 to TRBJ1-1; a possible D gene is TRBD1 (5 bases). The germline V gene has CDR1 MNHNS and CDR2 SASEGT. V dropped 6 bases and J dropped 3 bases, with 11 bases sitting between them. CDR3 length: 13 residues. CDR3: CASRMTGDTEAFF. DNA of the CDR3: TGTGCCAGCAGGATGACGGGGGACACTGAAGCTTTCTTT.